This T cell receptor (beta chain) was documented in a study of response to subunit inactivated influenza vaccine. Study-wide results and limits: Authors proposed each seasonal influenza vaccination draws in few new T cells.

V lost 6 bases, J lost 3 bases, and 5 bases stayed unmatched. CDR1 and CDR2 from the germline V gene are ENHRY and SYGVKD. The CDR3 runs 15 residues. MiXCR, run by TCRdb on the RT-PCR reads, gives a single entry per CDR3 protein. The profile shows 600,000 to 850,000 distinct CDR3 sequences, less than 15% of them singletons. This clonotype was found many times. The antigen remains unidentified. The rearrangement uses TRBV10-3 and TRBJ1-5; 10 nucleotides line up with TRBD1. This receptor was identified in a man aged 50 or older who received an inactivated influenza vaccine. The specimen comprised PBMCs from blood, sampled around 15 days before vaccination. Here the CDR3 reads CAISPGQGNNQPQHF. Here the CDR3 DNA reads TGTGCCATCAGCCCGGGACAGGGGAACAATCAGCCCCAGCATTTT.